This T cell receptor beta chain originates from a study of tumor-infiltrating lymphocytes in localized non-small cell lung cancer. Overall study context: Resected tumor was paired with non-adjacent uninvolved lung from the same patient. The study, taken as a whole, reports: Technical variation could not be separated from intratumor heterogeneity here.

The junction had 11 bases not matched to a gene; V was cut back by 4 bases and J by 5 bases. CDR1 and CDR2 (germline): SGHNT, YYREEE (reference sequence). The CDR3 spans 16 residues. This clone appeared once. What it binds is unknown. The assay was immunoSEQ multiplex PCR, and TCRdb's table has in-frame clones only and misses some. The table shows 20,000 to 25,000 clones, with approximately 64% occurring only once. The sequence was obtained from a human donor with non-small cell lung cancer. The rearrangement joins TRBV5-4 to TRBJ2-3; the match to TRBD2 covers 9 bases. Sequencing used lung tumor tissue. CDR3 sequence reads: CASSLPGDSGRDTQYF. CDR3 bases: TGTGCCAGCAGCCTCCCGGGTGATAGCGGGAGAGATACGCAGTATTTT.